This is a list of T cell receptor beta chains from one sample in a study of PD-1 blockade in classical Hodgkin lymphoma. Assay used: immunoSEQ multiplex PCR; TCRdb lists only in-frame clones, some missing. The profile shows over 4,000 clones, about 60% of them singletons. The specimen was peripheral blood mononuclear cells (PBMCs), collected at baseline. These receptors all come from a human donor with classical Hodgkin lymphoma. Each CDR3 is given with its conserved first and last residue. The D gene is left open where the match is weak. Size tells how often a clone was seen (once, few, many) or the class of an expanded clone, and some rows leave it out.

abundance,j_gene,v_gene,d_gene,CDR3aa,CDR3nt
.,TRBJ2-3,TRBV5-6,.,CASSLVTGGDTQYF,TGTGCCAGCAGCTTGGTTACAGGAGGGGATACGCAGTATTTT
.,TRBJ2-7,TRBV19,.,CASSHGSAAEQYF,TGTGCCAGTAGTCACGGATCAGCGGCCGAGCAGTACTTC
once,TRBJ1-1,TRBV5-6,TRBD1,CASRTQGANTEAFF,TGTGCCAGCAGAACACAGGGGGCGAACACTGAAGCTTTCTTT
once,TRBJ2-7,TRBV5-8,.,CASSLDPASYEQYF,TGTGCCAGCAGCTTGGATCCAGCCTCCTACGAGCAGTACTTC
.,TRBJ1-4,TRBV5-6,.,CASSPRTGYNEKLFF,TGTGCCAGCAGCCCCAGGACCGGTTATAATGAAAAACTGTTTTTT
.,TRBJ1-1,TRBV29-1,TRBD1,CSVDPRQGLNTEAFF,TGCAGCGTTGACCCTCGACAGGGACTGAACACTGAAGCTTTCTTT
few,TRBJ1-2,TRBV28,.,CASSLLRDGYTF,TGTGCCAGCAGTTTATTGCGGGACGGCTACACCTTC
.,TRBJ2-7,TRBV6-1,TRBD1,CASSEFETGVYEQYF,TGTGCCAGCAGTGAATTCGAGACAGGGGTCTACGAGCAGTACTTC
.,TRBJ1-4,TRBV27,.,CASSLRSRGEKLFF,TGTGCCAGCAGTTTAAGGAGTAGGGGTGAAAAACTGTTTTTT
.,TRBJ2-2,TRBV7-3,.,CASSIQGDTGELFF,TGTGCCAGCAGCATACAAGGGGACACCGGGGAGCTGTTTTTT
.,TRBJ1-3,TRBV5-8,.,CASSWGGAGNTIYF,TGTGCCAGCAGCTGGGGGGGTGCTGGAAACACCATATATTTT
few,TRBJ1-1,TRBV6-1,TRBD1,CASSQGQGKTEAFF,TGTGCCAGCAGCCAGGGACAGGGTAAAACTGAAGCTTTCTTT
few,TRBJ2-3,TRBV4-3,.,CASSRSSPTDTQYF,TGCGCCAGCAGCCGCTCGAGTCCCACAGATACGCAGTATTTT
.,TRBJ2-5,TRBV5-4,TRBD1,CASSFRTPTGRETQYF,TGTGCCAGCAGCTTCCGAACCCCGACAGGGCGGGAGACCCAGTACTTC
.,TRBJ2-1,TRBV27,.,CASSPGTVSSYNEQFF,TGTGCCAGCAGTCCAGGGACGGTATCGTCGTACAATGAGCAGTTCTTC